Listed below are T cell receptor beta chains from one sample, sequenced in a study of technical replicates of blood from a few donors. TCRdb's table, derived via immunoSEQ multiplex PCR, lists solely in-frame clones and lacks some. Altogether approximately 70,000 clones are present, 91% being singletons, with the ten largest covering roughly 0.4%. The sample comprised T cells isolated from PBMCs. The receptor source for this set is a human donor in good health. Some clones in this sample may be carry-over from other donors' samples. Both conserved end residues are part of each CDR3. The D gene is left open where the match is weak. The size field is filled for only some rows; it gives once, few, many or a size class.

clone size: once; D gene: TRBD1; J gene: TRBJ2-5; V gene: TRBV9; CDR3 protein: CASSTGQQGTIQETQYF; CDR3 DNA: TGTGCCAGCAGCACGGGCCAACAGGGGACAATTCAAGAGACCCAGTACTTC
clone size: NA; D gene: TRBD2; J gene: TRBJ2-2; V gene: TRBV5-4; CDR3 protein: CASRTLAGGITGELFF; CDR3 DNA: TGTGCCAGCCGGACCCTGGCGGGGGGAATCACCGGGGAGCTGTTTTTT
clone size: NA; D gene: NA; J gene: TRBJ2-7; V gene: TRBV27; CDR3 protein: CASSLSLGPGYEQYF; CDR3 DNA: TGTGCCAGCAGTTTATCGCTGGGTCCGGGCTACGAGCAGTACTTC
clone size: NA; D gene: NA; J gene: TRBJ1-2; V gene: TRBV6-5; CDR3 protein: CASSYRDNGGYTF; CDR3 DNA: TGTGCCAGCAGTTATCGTGACAATGGCGGCTACACCTTC
clone size: NA; D gene: TRBD2; J gene: TRBJ2-3; V gene: TRBV6-1; CDR3 protein: CASSGFSGDTDTQYF; CDR3 DNA: TGTGCCAGCAGTGGTTTTAGCGGGGACACAGATACGCAGTATTTT
clone size: NA; D gene: NA; J gene: TRBJ2-7; V gene: TRBV30; CDR3 protein: CAWSSLASYEQYF; CDR3 DNA: TGTGCCTGGAGTTCACTAGCAAGCTACGAGCAGTACTTC
clone size: NA; D gene: TRBD1; J gene: TRBJ2-7; V gene: TRBV11-2; CDR3 protein: CASSLRDSSYEQYF; CDR3 DNA: TGTGCCAGCAGCCTAAGGGACAGCTCCTACGAGCAGTACTTC
clone size: NA; D gene: NA; J gene: TRBJ1-2; V gene: TRBV29-1; CDR3 protein: CSAWTDIDNGYTF; CDR3 DNA: TGCAGCGCTTGGACAGATATAGATAATGGCTACACCTTC
clone size: NA; D gene: NA; J gene: TRBJ1-5; V gene: TRBV6-1; CDR3 protein: CASSELYNQPQHF; CDR3 DNA: TGTGCCAGCAGTGAACTTTACAATCAGCCCCAGCATTTT
clone size: NA; D gene: TRBD1; J gene: TRBJ1-1; V gene: TRBV2; CDR3 protein: CASSEVAGRGTEAFF; CDR3 DNA: TGTGCCAGCAGTGAAGTAGCCGGCAGGGGGACTGAAGCTTTCTTT
clone size: NA; D gene: NA; J gene: TRBJ1-3; V gene: TRBV14; CDR3 protein: CASSHRKGSSGNTIYF; CDR3 DNA: TGTGCCAGCAGCCATCGCAAGGGGTCTTCTGGAAACACCATATATTTT
clone size: NA; D gene: NA; J gene: TRBJ1-1; V gene: TRBV29-1; CDR3 protein: CSVAMPLTGNTEAFF; CDR3 DNA: TGCAGCGTCGCCATGCCCTTAACAGGGAACACTGAAGCTTTCTTT
clone size: NA; D gene: TRBD1; J gene: TRBJ2-5; V gene: TRBV2; CDR3 protein: CASSNPSNRGAETQYF; CDR3 DNA: TGTGCCAGCAGCAACCCCTCCAACAGGGGCGCAGAGACCCAGTACTTC
clone size: NA; D gene: NA; J gene: TRBJ2-7; V gene: TRBV29-1; CDR3 protein: CSVRIQDNHEQYF; CDR3 DNA: TGCAGCGTTCGGATACAGGACAACCACGAGCAGTACTTC
clone size: NA; D gene: NA; J gene: TRBJ2-6; V gene: TRBV5-4; CDR3 protein: CASSTGTPPGANVLTF; CDR3 DNA: TGTGCCAGCAGCACCGGGACACCCCCTGGGGCCAACGTCCTGACTTTC
clone size: NA; D gene: NA; J gene: TRBJ2-7; V gene: TRBV30; CDR3 protein: CAWNNLLSYEQYF; CDR3 DNA: TGTGCCTGGAATAATCTGCTATCCTACGAGCAGTACTTC
clone size: NA; D gene: NA; J gene: TRBJ2-1; V gene: TRBV28; CDR3 protein: CASSYSNEQFF; CDR3 DNA: TGTGCCAGCAGTTATAGCAATGAGCAGTTCTTC
clone size: once; D gene: TRBD1; J gene: TRBJ1-5; V gene: TRBV5-8; CDR3 protein: CASSSGTGTYSNQPQHF; CDR3 DNA: TGTGCCAGCAGCTCCGGGACAGGGACTTATAGCAATCAGCCCCAGCATTTT
clone size: NA; D gene: NA; J gene: TRBJ2-7; V gene: TRBV9; CDR3 protein: CASSVSTPGYEQYF; CDR3 DNA: TGTGCCAGCAGCGTAAGTACCCCCGGGTACGAGCAGTACTTC
clone size: few; D gene: NA; J gene: TRBJ1-1; V gene: TRBV27; CDR3 protein: CASSWAGNTEAFF; CDR3 DNA: TGTGCCAGCAGTTGGGCAGGGAACACTGAAGCTTTCTTT
clone size: NA; D gene: TRBD2; J gene: TRBJ2-5; V gene: TRBV4-2; CDR3 protein: CASSQSKAGGQETQYF; CDR3 DNA: TGTGCCAGCAGCCAATCGAAGGCGGGGGGACAAGAGACCCAGTACTTC
clone size: NA; D gene: NA; J gene: TRBJ2-5; V gene: TRBV21-1; CDR3 protein: CASSKVLLLETSWVGETQYF; CDR3 DNA: TGTGCCAGCAGCAAAGTCTTACTCCTAGAGACTAGTTGGGTAGGGGAGACCCAGTACTTC
clone size: NA; D gene: TRBD1; J gene: TRBJ2-4; V gene: TRBV10-1; CDR3 protein: CASSAGQTKNIQYF; CDR3 DNA: TGCGCCAGCAGTGCGGGACAGACCAAAAACATTCAGTACTTC
clone size: NA; D gene: TRBD2; J gene: TRBJ2-1; V gene: TRBV12-5; CDR3 protein: CASGPRLAGYNEQFF; CDR3 DNA: TGTGCTAGTGGCCCTCGACTAGCGGGGTACAATGAGCAGTTCTTC
clone size: NA; D gene: NA; J gene: TRBJ2-5; V gene: TRBV6-5; CDR3 protein: CASSYGGTPWETQYF; CDR3 DNA: TGTGCCAGCAGTTACGGCGGAACCCCTTGGGAGACCCAGTACTTC
clone size: once; D gene: NA; J gene: TRBJ2-1; V gene: TRBV7-9; CDR3 protein: CASTSVEGSGNEQFF; CDR3 DNA: TGTGCCAGCACTAGTGTGGAGGGGTCGGGCAATGAGCAGTTCTTC
clone size: NA; D gene: TRBD1; J gene: TRBJ1-1; V gene: TRBV15; CDR3 protein: CATSRDPATGEGLAFF; CDR3 DNA: TGTGCCACCAGCAGAGACCCCGCGACAGGGGAAGGGTTGGCTTTCTTT
clone size: NA; D gene: NA; J gene: TRBJ1-1; V gene: TRBV7-6; CDR3 protein: CASSLGGALLNTEAFF; CDR3 DNA: TGTGCCAGCAGCTTAGGCGGGGCGCTGTTGAACACTGAAGCTTTCTTT
clone size: NA; D gene: TRBD1; J gene: TRBJ1-3; V gene: TRBV5-1; CDR3 protein: CASSFTPGQTRNTIYF; CDR3 DNA: TGCGCCAGCAGCTTCACCCCGGGACAGACCCGAAACACCATATATTTT
clone size: NA; D gene: TRBD1; J gene: TRBJ1-5; V gene: TRBV7-2; CDR3 protein: CASSSAGGKYQPQHF; CDR3 DNA: TGTGCCAGCAGCTCCGCAGGGGGCAAGTATCAGCCCCAGCATTTT
clone size: NA; D gene: TRBD1; J gene: TRBJ1-1; V gene: TRBV30; CDR3 protein: CAWEDRANTEAFF; CDR3 DNA: TGTGCCTGGGAGGACAGGGCGAACACTGAAGCTTTCTTT
clone size: NA; D gene: TRBD1; J gene: TRBJ1-2; V gene: TRBV27; CDR3 protein: CASSPGQPTYGYTF; CDR3 DNA: TGTGCCAGCAGTCCGGGACAGCCAACCTATGGCTACACCTTC
clone size: once; D gene: TRBD2; J gene: TRBJ2-1; V gene: TRBV6-1; CDR3 protein: CASSELGGFLDEQFF; CDR3 DNA: TGTGCCAGCAGTGAATTGGGGGGGTTCCTCGATGAGCAGTTCTTC
clone size: NA; D gene: NA; J gene: TRBJ1-2; V gene: TRBV7-3; CDR3 protein: CASSLTPGLGNYGYTF; CDR3 DNA: TGTGCCAGCAGCTTAACGCCAGGGCTTGGTAACTATGGCTACACCTTC
clone size: NA; D gene: NA; J gene: TRBJ1-1; V gene: TRBV28; CDR3 protein: CASHHQSPNTEAFF; CDR3 DNA: TGTGCCAGCCATCATCAAAGCCCGAACACTGAAGCTTTCTTT
clone size: NA; D gene: TRBD1; J gene: TRBJ2-3; V gene: TRBV6-4; CDR3 protein: CASSEGGADTQYF; CDR3 DNA: TGTGCCAGCAGTGAAGGGGGCGCAGATACGCAGTATTTT
clone size: NA; D gene: NA; J gene: TRBJ1-5; V gene: TRBV27; CDR3 protein: CASSPLQGNQPQHF; CDR3 DNA: TGTGCCAGCAGTCCCCTTCAGGGAAACCAGCCCCAGCATTTT
clone size: NA; D gene: NA; J gene: TRBJ1-4; V gene: TRBV27; CDR3 protein: CASSNRGYNEKLFF; CDR3 DNA: TGTGCCAGCAGTAATAGGGGTTATAATGAAAAACTGTTTTTT
clone size: NA; D gene: NA; J gene: TRBJ2-5; V gene: TRBV5-1; CDR3 protein: CASSLSDSQETQYF; CDR3 DNA: TGCGCCAGCAGCTTATCAGACAGTCAAGAGACCCAGTACTTC
clone size: NA; D gene: NA; J gene: TRBJ2-2; V gene: TRBV15; CDR3 protein: CATSRTFTGELFF; CDR3 DNA: TGTGCCACCAGCCGGACATTCACCGGGGAGCTGTTTTTT
clone size: NA; D gene: NA; J gene: TRBJ1-3; V gene: TRBV15; CDR3 protein: CATSRESAGAAGNTIYF; CDR3 DNA: TGTGCCACCAGCAGAGAATCTGCAGGGGCGGCTGGAAACACCATATATTTT
clone size: NA; D gene: NA; J gene: TRBJ1-6; V gene: TRBV6-4; CDR3 protein: CASSVGLNSPLHF; CDR3 DNA: TGTGCCAGCAGTGTTGGGCTTAATTCACCCCTCCACTTT
clone size: NA; D gene: NA; J gene: TRBJ2-7; V gene: TRBV30; CDR3 protein: CAWKLNPSLTHEQYF; CDR3 DNA: TGTGCCTGGAAACTAAACCCTAGCTTGACCCACGAGCAGTACTTC
clone size: NA; D gene: TRBD1; J gene: TRBJ2-1; V gene: TRBV2; CDR3 protein: CASRGPGQGLYNEQFF; CDR3 DNA: TGTGCCAGCAGGGGACCGGGACAGGGACTATACAATGAGCAGTTCTTC